Reported below is one T cell receptor (beta chain). It has no known antigen specificity. Per-nucleotide qualities are absent, and no much larger clonotype sits a single base away. The data stem from a study of long-term antiretroviral therapy in people with HIV (dated by TCRdb to 2022 to 2024). Study-wide context: The earliest samples were collected roughly a decade before the 2015 WHO recommendation for immediate ART, at a time when ART was usually postponed until CD4 counts fell. This retrospective serial study examined whether starting ART and sustained HIV suppression were associated with changes in the composition and diversity of the TRB repertoire in peripheral blood. The cohort contributed fewer than 200 cryopreserved PBMC samples from about 31 adults with confirmed HIV infection, collected serially over a mean of approximately 6 years (range 1-12). Among the approximately 30 participants with HIV, eleven were female. Test extractions of a monoclonal T-cell line alongside some 36 polyclonal samples showed no cross-contamination during QIAcube processing. On the study overall, not on this receptor specifically: Inferences about post-ART repertoire changes are limited because no data were available on ART adherence, viral resistance or therapy changes. Because pre-ART samples had limited cell numbers, unsorted PBMC were profiled rather than sorted CD4+ and CD8+ T cells. Starting ART was linked to a significant rise in TRB diversity, yet even after long-term ART the diversity remained significantly lower than in transplant donor controls. The samples span the years 2004 to 2017, and the ART regimens used may be less effective than current regimens. Expanded TRB clones identified before ART initiation dominated the repertoire at all time points, although this dominance fluctuated and declined in many PLHIV after ART. Since PBMC availability was limited, sequencing covered only the TCR beta chain, with no alpha chain pairing. Compared with controls, HIV repertoires had narrower CDR3 length ranges, and the network structure pointed to an antigen-experienced repertoire that shifted only slightly toward naive after ART.

The immunoSEQ hsTCRB v3.0 assay was used at survey level resolution to sequence the TRB variable region. A depth of roughly 35,000-55,000 T-cell genomes per sample was targeted for TRB sequencing. An Illumina MiSeq with a v3 150-cycle kit was used to sequence the pooled TRB libraries. In the original analysis: Analysis of repertoires was carried out in R inside a reproducible Nextflow workflow spanning QC, data transformation and analysis. LymphoSeq2, an R package for AIRR-Seq data exploration, was used to implement custom analyses. A few samples yielding fewer than 5000 total TRB sequences were excluded, leaving around 200 analyzed HIV repertoires. Among the 188 retained HIV repertoires, some 57 were collected before ART initiation and around 130 were collected after ART initiation. Repertoires were downsampled to 5000 TRB nucleotide sequences, with summary statistics averaged over 100 downsampling iterations. The analysis kept only TRB sequences whose CDR3 regions were at least seven amino acids long. Diversity was measured with a Shannon entropy-derived clonality score and the Gini coefficient. In the repertoire networks, any two of the top 5000 CDR3 amino acid sequences were linked whenever the two sequences differed by an edit distance of one. GLIPH2 predicted antigen specificity groups and MHC restriction for TRB CDR3 amino acid sequences. To flag known CMV, EBV, HIV or tissue antigen associations, CDR3 amino acid sequences were matched against VDJdb and McPAS-TCR. Pre-ART, post-ART and control groups were compared with Wilcoxon signed-rank tests and Holm-Bonferroni correction. Not all clones reach the TCRdb copy of this immuneACCESS table, which keeps in-frame sequences only. Checked studies attribute under half of the gap to unresolved V genes and leave the rest unexplained. V, J and clone size were drawn from that table, and D and trimming were deduced from the DNA. The sample table holds around 26,000 clones, of which around 80% were seen once. The ten largest clones add up to approximately 11% of the sample.

Inclusion was restricted to participants for whom at least one PBMC sample before ART initiation and at least two post-ART samples were available. Treatment was received in the United States of America by all participants with HIV. Before DNA extraction, cryopreserved samples containing about 0.95-10 million PBMC were thawed and washed. At the time of the earliest PBMC sample for each participant with HIV, ages ranged from about 20 to 54 years. Per participant, PBMC samples came from 1-4 timepoints prior to ART initiation and 2-8 timepoints following ART initiation, for a median of 7 samples. For every participant, serial HIV viral load, CD4+ T-cell count, ART history and demographic data were obtained. Genomic DNA was extracted from unsorted PBMC with a Qiagen kit on a QIAcube, with processing performed in batches of 12 samples. This specimen was unsorted PBMCs, taken 1.2 years after starting antiretroviral therapy. This TCR was recovered from a woman in her forties with HIV.

The CDR3 protein sequence reads: CASGSTGTYGYTF. The nucleotide sequence reads as follows: TGTGCTAGTGGCTCAACAGGGACCTATGGCTACACCTTC. The rearrangement joined TRBV12-5 to TRBJ1-2; matching of 6 bases hints at TRBD1 as the D gene. V is pared back by 6 bases and J by 4 bases, with 12 bases lying between the germline termini. As encoded in the germline V gene, CDR1 is LGHNT while CDR2 is FRNRAP. Its CDR3 holds 13 amino acids, cysteine through phenylalanine. Only the CDR3 portion is preserved as DNA: 39 bases, with reading frame beginning at the first base.